Below, 4 T cell receptor beta chains from the same sample are listed, as sequenced in a study of human versus mouse CDR3 diversity and MHC coevolution. Profiling relied on immunoSEQ multiplex PCR, and the TCRdb table lists in-frame clones only, not all of them. The sample has around 77,000 clones, 92% seen once; the top ten hold over 0.12%. Specimen: naive CD4+ T cells from blood. The subset denotes: CD45RO-negative CD62L-positive naive CD4 T cells. The receptors originated from a person between 25 and 70 years old in good health.

Of note for this clone: The identical CDR3 is also encoded by other nucleotide sequences in the sample. The chain has TRBV14 and TRBJ1-1; D unclear. The V gene's germline CDR1 is SGHDN and CDR2 FVKESK. CDR3 length equals 14 residues. The V gene lost 1 base and the J gene lost 1 base, with 7 bases spanning the gap. This CDR3 reads CASSQARGNTEAFF. In DNA form, the CDR3 reads TGTGCCAGCAGCCAAGCAAGAGGGAACACTGAAGCTTTCTTT.

This clone occurred once. This CDR3 reads CASSLTPGQFYGYTF. The CDR3 nucleotides are TGCGCCAGCAGCTTGACTCCGGGACAGTTCTATGGCTACACCTTC. The gene calls are TRBV5-1 and TRBJ1-2; 7 bases map to TRBD1. CDR3 length: 15 amino acids. The V gene end was trimmed by 1 base and the J gene end by 4 bases; junction bases not matched to a gene: 7. Germline lookup yields CDR1 SGHRS and CDR2 YFSETQ.

This sequence joins TRBV10-2 and TRBJ2-1, with 9 bases identical to TRBD2. The CDR3 loop spans 15 amino acids. In germline, CDR1 is WSHSY, CDR2 SAAADI. V trimming: 3 bases; J trimming: 4 bases; junction bases outside the gene matches: 4. The CDR3, as DNA: TGCGCCAGCAGTGAAGGACTAGCGCCTTACAATGAGCAGTTCTTC. Translated, it gives CASSEGLAPYNEQFF.

The chain is built from TRBV27 and TRBJ1-6; weak D call: TRBD1 (5 bases). CDR3 length: 16 residues. Trimming stripped 6 bases from V and 7 bases from J, with 19 bases between. CDR1 is MNHEY and CDR2 is SMNVEV in the germline V gene (reference sequence). CDR3 sequence reads: CASRANRGFSNSPLHF. CDR3 DNA: TGTGCCAGCAGAGCAAATAGGGGATTTTCGAATTCACCCCTCCACTTT.